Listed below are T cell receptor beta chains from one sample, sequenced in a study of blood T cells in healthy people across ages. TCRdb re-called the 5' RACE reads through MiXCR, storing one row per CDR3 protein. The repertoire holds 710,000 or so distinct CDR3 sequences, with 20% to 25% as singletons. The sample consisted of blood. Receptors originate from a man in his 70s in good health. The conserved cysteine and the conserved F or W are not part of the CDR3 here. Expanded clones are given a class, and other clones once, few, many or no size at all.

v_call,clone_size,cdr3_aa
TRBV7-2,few,ASSLFVANEKLF
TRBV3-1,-,ASSQTSGTENSPLH
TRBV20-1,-,SPGGDPDTGELF
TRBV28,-,ASSSPRDRVRETQY
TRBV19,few,ASSSPSAMNTEAF
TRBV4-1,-,ASSQDTGINYGYT
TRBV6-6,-,ASRRDGPSETQY
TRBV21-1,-,ASRKPGTGGYNEQF
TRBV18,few,ASSPIRDTEAF
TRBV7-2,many,ASSASYEQY
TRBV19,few,ASRPPRDNSPLH
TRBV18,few,ASSDSSRPTNEKLF
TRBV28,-,ASRLGLPSYEQY
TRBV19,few,ASSSRQREYTGELF
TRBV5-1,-,ASSVRGGRDTEAF
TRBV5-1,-,ASSLVLAGGPNEQF
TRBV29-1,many,SVVDRLGPF
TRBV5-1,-,ASSFLPPYEQY
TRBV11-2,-,ASSLRGRPYGYT
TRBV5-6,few,ASSRTGSLVTEAF
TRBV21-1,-,ASSKGSSPLH
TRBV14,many,ASSQVSREIGEQY
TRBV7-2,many,ASSSRQGRTDTQY
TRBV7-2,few,ASSLPPVSVGYT
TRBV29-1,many,SVEVSGGNGYT
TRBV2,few,ASSPGTVGYQPQH
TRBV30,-,AWSHAGHTEAF
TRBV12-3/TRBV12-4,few,ASSSGFDGYT
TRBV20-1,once,SARAIPGQNTGELF
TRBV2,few,ASGTDRLISSTDTQY
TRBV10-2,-,ALTGNDEKLF
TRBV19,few,ASSPSSGAHNEQF
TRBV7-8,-,ASSPSGESTDTQY
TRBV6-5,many,ASSYSRGRQETQY
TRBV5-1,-,ASSLLEGVYGYT
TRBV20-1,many,SARKPMEDGPQH
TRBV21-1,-,ASSKWPERRRDESDTEAF
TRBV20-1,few,SARDFGGLETQY
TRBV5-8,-,ASSPSPGQGNYEQY
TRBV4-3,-,ASSHRGSNEQF
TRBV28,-,ASDGPSGANVLT
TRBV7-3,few,ASSSLFGLAAYNEQF
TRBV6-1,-,ASSTTYNEQF
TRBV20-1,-,SAKTGPQETQY
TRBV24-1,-,ATSDLTSGTQY
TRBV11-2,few,ASSLGLQGANTGELF
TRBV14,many,ASSQDRSYGYT
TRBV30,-,AWRETGGVGYGYT
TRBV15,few,ATSRYSGGPSDTQY
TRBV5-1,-,ASSSGGHNNEQF
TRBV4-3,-,ASSQKTGLHGYT
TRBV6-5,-,ASSVDRGQGRQH
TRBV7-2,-,AGSLGTGGDTQY
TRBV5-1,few,ASSLSGAITDTQY
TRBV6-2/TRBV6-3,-,VSSDNYGYT
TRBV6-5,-,ASSPDRSTDTQC
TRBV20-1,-,SAPGTSLYTQY
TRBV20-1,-,SARVDGALEGGELF
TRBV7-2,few,ASSQGQGANEQF